These 9 T cell receptor beta chains came from one sample sequenced in a study of CD8 T cells in ankylosing spondylitis. A single record per CDR3 protein comes from TCRdb applying MiXCR to the 5' RACE reads. The sample holds around 450,000 distinct CDR3 sequences, about 25% seen once. Antigen specificity for these receptors is unknown. Study-level findings and limits: Blood from ankylosing spondylitis patients appeared to carry a characteristic roughly eight-variant TCR beta motif.

Material for sequencing was blood, either unsorted or a sorted T cell fraction (not recorded which). All receptors derive from a male donor with ankylosing spondylitis.

This clonotype has at least ten counts. This rearrangement joins TRBV5-6 to TRBJ2-5; 8 bases agree with TRBD1. The CDR3 length is 13 residues. With V trimmed by 4 bases and J by 2 bases, 1 base remained unmatched. Germline V gene lookup returns CDR1 SGHDT and CDR2 YYEEEE. For the CDR3, the DNA is TGTGCCAGCAGCCGGACAGGGCAAGAGACCCAGTACTTC. It specifies CASSRTGQETQYF.

The chain is built from TRBV12-3 or TRBV12-4 and TRBJ1-6, with D perhaps TRBD1 (5 bases). Deletions cut 5 bases from V and 10 bases from J, with 15 bases between. CDR3 length: 14 residues. This CDR3 is CASSPTLGESPLHF. DNA of the CDR3: TGTGCCAGCAGTCCGACGTTGGGGGAGTCACCCCTCCACTTT.

This sequence joins TRBV5-1 and TRBJ2-2; TRBD2 aligns across 12 bases. J gave up 5 bases and V 5 bases, and 7 bases lay outside the gene matches. Germline V gene sequence: CDR1 SGHRS, CDR2 YFSETQ. The CDR3 totals 16 residues. Here the CDR3 reads CASRLTSGSWTGELFF. The CDR3 nucleotides are TGCGCCAGCAGATTGACTAGCGGGAGTTGGACCGGGGAGCTGTTTTTT.

This clonotype was seen only a few times. The CDR3 DNA sequence: TGTGCCAGCCGTCAGGCGGGAGGGGCAACCGGGGAGCTGTTTTTT. It yields the protein CASRQAGGATGELFF. V is TRBV12-3 or TRBV12-4 and J is TRBJ2-2; 9 nucleotides match TRBD2. V shed 8 bases and J 5 bases; nucleotides not matched to a gene: 9. The CDR3 spans 15 residues.

The sample holds a few counts of this clonotype. The chain combines TRBV24-1 with TRBJ2-1, with D perhaps matching TRBD1 (5 bases). Germline V lookup: CDR1 KGHDR, CDR2 SFDVKD. The V end lost 4 bases, the J end lost 3 bases, and 9 bases lay between the germline ends. The CDR3 is made up of 14 amino acids. CDR3 sequence reads: CATSDVGVYNEQFF. The CDR3 DNA reads as TGTGCCACCAGTGACGTAGGGGTCTACAATGAGCAGTTCTTC.

This clonotype was seen a handful of times. The J gene is TRBJ1-2, the V gene TRBV27; 7 bases map to TRBD1. The CDR3 runs to 15 residues. CDR1 MNHEY and CDR2 SMNVEV come from the germline V gene (reference sequence). V lost 7 bases to trimming and J lost 4 bases; unmatched junction nucleotides: 12. The CDR3 sequence is CASTAVGGGVYGYTF. CDR3 DNA sequence: TGTGCCAGCACCGCGGTGGGAGGGGGCGTCTATGGCTACACCTTC.

The count of this clonotype is one. The chain is built from TRBV25-1 and TRBJ2-3; 8 bases are a match to TRBD2. The CDR3 is 16 amino acids. The V gene's germline CDR1 is MGHDK and CDR2 SYGVNS. The V segment lost 4 bases and the J segment 2 bases; nucleotides outside the gene matches: 8. The CDR3: CASSAFLAGPTDTQYF. In nucleotides, the CDR3 is TGTGCCAGCAGTGCCTTCTTAGCGGGGCCCACAGATACGCAGTATTTT.

The chain has TRBV5-1 and TRBJ2-5; D is possibly TRBD1 (5 bases). The germline V gene encodes CDR1 SGHRS and CDR2 YFSETQ. The CDR3 runs to 14 residues. V was clipped by 0 bases and J by 5 bases, with 11 bases between them. The CDR3 is CASSLGQSLETQYF. The CDR3 DNA follows: TGCGCCAGCAGCTTGGGACAGTCCCTGGAGACCCAGTACTTC.

The V gene is TRBV9, the J gene TRBJ2-5; 12 bases fit TRBD2. CDR3 length: 16 residues. The V gene end was trimmed by 3 bases and the J gene end by 4 bases; junction bases not matched to a gene: 7. Germline lookup yields CDR1 SGDLS and CDR2 YYNGEE. The CDR3 DNA follows: TGTGCCAGCAGCGCCCGACTAGCGGGAGAGGGAGAGACCCAGTACTTC. Translating it yields CASSARLAGEGETQYF.